This TCR beta chain came from a study of blood T cell repertoires in COVID-19. The wider study: The samples span acute and convalescent COVID-19 from the United States, Italy and Spain. PBMCs, B-cell-depleted T cells, or T cells provided the cDNA or gDNA that made up the material.

TCRdb's copy holds only in-frame clones and misses some; the assay was immunoSEQ multiplex PCR. The sample has under 200,000 clones; 75% to 85% are singletons. This clone has more than one count but fewer than ten. The sequence came from a man aged 60-69 years with acute or convalescent COVID-19. Sequencing was carried out using peripheral blood.

The CDR3, as DNA: TGTGCCACCAGTGATCCACCCCGGACAGGGCAACAAGACAATGAGCAGTTCTTC. Amino acid sequence: CATSDPPRTGQQDNEQFF. The chain links TRBV24-1 to TRBJ2-1, with TRBD1 matching 8 bases. CDR3 size: 18 residues. J lost 5 bases, V lost 3 bases, and 14 bases had no gene match. Germline V CDR1 and CDR2: KGHDR, SFDVKD.